The sequence of this TCR beta chain was determined in a study of blood T cells in healthy people across ages. Study-level findings and limits: Across samples, TCR beta diversity tracked strongly with naive T cell percentage.

Peripheral blood from each donor was collected in a volume of ten milliliters. Each sample yielded at least 6 million isolated PBMCs. V lost 5 bases to trimming and J lost 1 base, with 15 bases between them. From germline, CDR1 is SGHTA and CDR2 FQGNSA. This CDR3 is 16 amino acids long. With respect to this clonotype: Its antigen remains unknown.

A sample-barcoded 5' primer and a J-beta primer mix were used in a second PCR of roughly 6 to 11 cycles. In TCRdb, the 5' RACE reads were re-called with MiXCR into one record per CDR3 protein. Of approximately 790,000 distinct CDR3 sequences in the sample, 62% are singletons; the top ten hold 25% to 35%. V usage is TRBV7-2 and J usage is TRBJ2-1; the D gene is possibly TRBD2 (7 bases). Sequenced sample: blood. The TCR sequence derives from a man aged 25 to 45 in good health. CDR3 loop: CASSERGGRSYNEQFF. The CDR3 DNA sequence: TGTGCCAGCAGCGAAAGGGGGGGAAGATCCTACAATGAGCAGTTCTTC.